This TCR beta chain was obtained from a study of beta chain features in type 1 diabetes. Looking at the study overall: Investigators examined approximately 110,000,000 sorted cells across all samples. General study points: People with Type 1 diabetes carried modestly yet significantly shorter TCRB CDR3s in all four CD4+ subsets.

cDNA synthesis used the whole RNA isolate, giving expressed TCRB sequences. Only in-frame clones appear in the TCRdb table, and some are missing; sequencing was by immunoSEQ multiplex PCR. The data hold 200,000 to 250,000 clones, with roughly 70% observed a single time. About this clone itself: Its antigen remains unknown.

Sequenced input: naive CD4+ T cells from blood. The receptor was isolated from a man younger than 40 in good health.

The CDR3 spells CASSQPSTDRLHF. CDR3 coding DNA: TGTGCCAGCAGCCAACCTTCAACGGACCGTCTCCACTTT. The chain couples TRBV4-2 to TRBJ1-6; D call uncertain. Looked up from germline, CDR1 is LGHNA and CDR2 is YNFKEQ. V lost 2 bases and J 16 bases, leaving 15 bases between the germline ends. The CDR3 extends over 13 amino acids.